The sequence of this T cell receptor beta chain was determined in a study of blood T cell repertoires in COVID-19. Study context: Nucleic acid was either cDNA or gDNA, and it came from T cells, B-cell-depleted T cells, or PBMCs.

Germline trimming cut 8 bases from V and 2 bases from J; bases unmatched to any gene: 9. The CDR3 consists of 15 residues. The germline CDR1 and CDR2 sequences are MNHEY and SMNVEV (reference sequence). In the original workflow: Researchers report that nucleated cell counts were estimated from reference gene primer amplification. The method was immunoSEQ multiplex PCR; TCRdb's version includes in-frame clones alone and lacks a portion of them. The V and J calls and clone size are taken from that table; D and trimming were inferred from the DNA. The table has a few hundred thousand clones, about 80% seen once.

The genes are TRBV27 and TRBJ1-5, with 7 positions matching TRBD1. This sequence originates from a woman in her thirties or forties with acute COVID-19. The sample was PBMCs or T cells enriched from blood (not recorded which). CDR3 residues: CASRKQGKGNQPQHF. In DNA form, the CDR3 reads TGTGCCAGCCGAAAACAGGGGAAGGGCAATCAGCCCCAGCATTTT.